The clone carrying this T cell receptor beta chain appeared a few times. The antigen remains unidentified. The record originates from a study of T-cell memory formation after mild COVID-19. Study details: Largely, TCR clusters stayed within a single donor. Study findings and constraints: Among contracting clones, CD4+ were mainly CM/EM and CD8+ enriched in EMRA. Day 37-peaking second-wave clones had unconfirmed SARS-CoV-2 specificity. Some clones that responded turned up in pre-infection memory, which suggests that cross-reactive memory joined in.

Trimming took 2 bases from V and 8 from J; bases not matched to a gene: 11. The CDR3 is made up of 16 amino acids. Germline CDR1 LGHNA, CDR2 YSLEER. TCRdb processed the 5' RACE reads anew with MiXCR; each CDR3 protein has one entry. The data show approximately 290,000 distinct CDR3 sequences, less than 20% seen once. This rearrangement joins TRBV4-3 to TRBJ1-4; 7 bases line up with TRBD1. The sample consisted of PBMCs or a T cell subset sorted from them (not recorded which). This TCR derives from a man aged 18-30 years who had mild COVID-19 (a few samples of this study predate the infection). Cell type and time point are not known. CDR3 in DNA: TGCGCCAGCAGCCAACGTATCCGGGACAGTGGCGAAAAACTGTTTTTT. It codes for CASSQRIRDSGEKLFF.